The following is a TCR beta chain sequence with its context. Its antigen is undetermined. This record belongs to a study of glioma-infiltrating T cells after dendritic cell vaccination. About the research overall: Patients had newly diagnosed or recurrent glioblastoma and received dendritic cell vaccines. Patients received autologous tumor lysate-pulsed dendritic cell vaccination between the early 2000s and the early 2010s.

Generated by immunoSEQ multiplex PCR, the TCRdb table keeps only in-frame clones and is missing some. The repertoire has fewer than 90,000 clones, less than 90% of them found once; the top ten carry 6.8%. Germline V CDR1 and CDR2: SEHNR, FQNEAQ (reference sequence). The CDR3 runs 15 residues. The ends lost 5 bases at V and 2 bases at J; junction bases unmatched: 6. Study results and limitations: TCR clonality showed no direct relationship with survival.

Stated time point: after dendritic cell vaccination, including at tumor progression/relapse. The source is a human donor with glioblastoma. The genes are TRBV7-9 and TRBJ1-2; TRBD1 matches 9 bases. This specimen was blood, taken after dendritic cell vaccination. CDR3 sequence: CASSRPGTGNYGYTF. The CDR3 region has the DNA TGTGCCAGCAGCCGTCCCGGGACAGGGAACTATGGCTACACCTTC.